This TCR beta chain was recorded in a study of beta chain features in type 1 diabetes. Study-wide findings and caveats: The study found moderately but significantly shorter TCRB CDR3s in all four CD4+ subsets of Type 1 diabetes patients. Shorter templates may be favored by PCR, equally so in patients and controls.

In regard to this clone: The antigen is undetermined.

Isolated RNA was reverse transcribed in full, so expressed TCRB transcripts were sequenced. Repertoires were generated with immunoSEQ multiplex PCR, while TCRdb's copy carries only in-frame clones and drops some. The repertoire includes hundreds of thousands of clones, over 11% of them detected once, and 0.035% to 0.04% sits in the top ten. Sequenced material: naive CD4+ T cells from blood. The sequence derives from a man aged 18 to 35 with type 1 diabetes.

DNA for the CDR3: TGTGCCAGCAGCTTCTCCAGGGGCAATGAGCAGTTCTTC. This encodes CASSFSRGNEQFF. This chain connects TRBV5-6 to TRBJ2-1; D possibly corresponds to TRBD1 (6 bases). V lost 2 bases and J 6 bases, leaving 9 bases between the germline ends. CDR1 is SGHDT and CDR2 is YYEEEE in the germline V gene. The CDR3 runs 13 residues.